The TCR beta chain described here comes from a study of graft-versus-host responses after intestinal transplantation. As for the study in general: Induction with anti-thymocyte globulin, then tacrolimus and steroids for roughly three years, was given to all recipients.

Data came from immunoSEQ multiplex PCR; TCRdb stores just in-frame clones and leaves some out. Of under 90,000 clones in the sample, 90% were seen once. On this clone itself: Antigen: not known.

This CDR3 comprises 12 residues. Germline values: CDR1 SEHNR, CDR2 FQNEAQ (reference sequence). The V end lost 5 bases, the J end lost 8 bases, and 10 bases lay between the germline ends. The sequencing used unstimulated CD8+ T cells sorted from spleen or lymph node cells, collected before transplant. The genes are TRBV7-9 and TRBJ2-1, with D tentatively TRBD1 (5 bases). This TCR came from a human donor who was the organ donor for an intestinal transplant. Here the CDR3 DNA reads TGTGCCAGCAGCGCGCTAGGGGATGAGCAGTTCTTC. As protein: CASSALGDEQFF.